The 17 T cell receptor beta chains below come from one sample, sequenced in a study of T cells after yellow fever vaccination. In TCRdb, the 5' RACE reads were re-called with MiXCR into one record per CDR3 protein. The sample has 500,000 to 650,000 distinct CDR3 sequences, about 13% seen once. The sequencing here drew on PBMCs, taken on the day of the yellow fever booster vaccination. The receptor set was obtained from a man aged 25-40 years who received the YFV17D yellow fever vaccine.

The rearrangement uses TRBV15 and TRBJ2-7, with TRBD2 matching over 9 bases. Germline-derived CDR1 and CDR2 are LNHNV and YYDKDF (reference sequence). This CDR3 comprises 14 residues. The trim removed 5 bases at V and 4 bases at J, leaving 6 bases unmatched. DNA of the CDR3: TGTGCCACCAGCGTAGCGGGAGAGTCTTACGAGCAGTACTTC. Amino acid sequence: CATSVAGESYEQYF.

Only a few counts were recorded for this clonotype. This rearrangement joins TRBV20-1 to TRBJ2-3, with a weak D call TRBD1 (5 bases). The V gene's germline CDR1 is DFQATT and CDR2 SNEGSKA (reference sequence). V lost 5 bases and J 2 bases, leaving 17 bases between the germline ends. The length of the CDR3 is 15 residues. CDR3 DNA sequence: TGCAGTGCTTTCTCAGGGCAATCCTTCACAGATACGCAGTATTTT. Translation: CSAFSGQSFTDTQYF.

In this sample, this clonotype turned up a few times. V usage is TRBV5-6 and J usage is TRBJ2-7; 10 bases align to TRBD2. The CDR3 consists of 15 residues. V lost 4 bases and J lost 4; bases outside the gene matches: 8. Germline V gene sequence: CDR1 SGHDT, CDR2 YYEEEE. This CDR3 reads CASSPILAGAYEQYF. The CDR3, as DNA: TGTGCCAGCAGCCCAATCCTAGCGGGAGCTTACGAGCAGTACTTC.

This clonotype was counted only a few times. The chain uses TRBV7-3 and TRBJ1-2, with 10 bases fitting TRBD1. Germline CDR1 is SGHTA and CDR2 is FQGTGA. The CDR3 has 13 amino acids. V gave up 5 bases and J gave up 8 bases; unmatched junction bases: 5. CDR3 region: CASSGDRGGGYTF. CDR3 coding DNA: TGTGCCAGCAGCGGGGACAGGGGTGGCGGCTACACCTTC.

This clonotype was counted at least ten times. The chain joins TRBV6-1 to TRBJ1-4; D gene ambiguous. Germline V gene data show CDR1 as MNHNS and CDR2 as SASEGT. CDR3 length: 13 amino acids. V lost 8 bases and J lost 8, with 15 bases in between. CDR3 bases: TGTGCCAGCGCCCTCGGAGGACGAGAAAAACTGTTTTTT. It specifies CASALGGREKLFF.

V gene TRBV24-1 combines with J gene TRBJ2-3; D unclear. Germline CDR1 is KGHDR and CDR2 is SFDVKD. This CDR3 comprises 16 residues. V shed 0 bases and J shed 3 bases, with 12 bases lying between them. Here the CDR3 DNA reads TGTGCCACCAGTGATTTGACAGCAAGTATGACAGATACGCAGTATTTT. Translation: CATSDLTASMTDTQYF.

This clonotype appeared many times. The V gene is TRBV4-3, the J gene TRBJ1-5, with D unresolved. V was cut by 1 base and J by 4 bases, with 5 bases left in between. The CDR3 has 13 residues. Germline-derived CDR1 and CDR2 are LGHNA and YSLEER. The CDR3 bases are TGCGCCAGCAGCCAAGGGGAGAATCAGCCCCAGCATTTT. Amino acids: CASSQGENQPQHF.

This clonotype has only a few counts. This rearrangement joins TRBV29-1 to TRBJ1-1; 9 nucleotides match TRBD1. The CDR3 is 11 residues long. Germline CDR1 SQVTM, CDR2 ANQGSEA. The junction had 6 bases not matched to a gene; V was cut back by 7 bases and J by 9 bases. CDR3 in DNA: TGCAGCGCAACCGGGACAGGGAAAGCTTTCTTT. It is translated as CSATGTGKAFF. The full variable domain, in which reference TRBV29-1 and TRBJ1-1 provide the parts outside the CDR3, is SAVISQKPSRDICQRGTSLTIQCQVDSQVTMMFWYRQQPGQSLTLIATANQGSEATYESGFVIDKFPISRPNLTFSTLTVSNMSPEDSSIYLCSATGTGKAFFGQGTRLTVV.

The sample holds a few counts of this clonotype. J is TRBJ1-1 and V is TRBV9; D is unclear. This CDR3 comprises 15 residues. The V end was cut by 4 bases, the J end by 6 bases, with 19 bases between. Germline V gene data show CDR1 as SGDLS and CDR2 as YYNGEE. The DNA of the CDR3 is TGTGCCAGCAGCCCCCAATTAGGCGGAAACTCTGAAGCTTTCTTT. Its translation: CASSPQLGGNSEAFF.

This clonotype was seen only a few times. The chain couples TRBV12-3 or TRBV12-4 to TRBJ1-2; D not certain. The CDR3 runs to 13 residues. Trimming pared 4 bases from V and 7 bases from J, leaving 13 bases between. CDR3 nucleotides: TGTGCCAGCAGTTACGGACTGGGGTCTGGCTACACCTTC. As protein: CASSYGLGSGYTF.

The rearrangement uses TRBV3-1 and TRBJ2-2; D perhaps matches TRBD1 (5 bases). The germline V gene has CDR1 LGHDT and CDR2 YNNKEL (reference sequence). Deletions cut 1 base from V and 4 bases from J, with 10 bases between. The CDR3 is 15 amino acids. CDR3 nucleotide sequence: TGTGCCAGCAGCCAAGGGGGCATAGGCACCGGGGAGCTGTTTTTT. Translating gives CASSQGGIGTGELFF.

This clonotype has a handful of counts. This rearrangement joins TRBV3-1 to TRBJ2-1; D remains unclear. Between the trimmed V and J ends, which lost 1 base and 6 bases, there was a span of 10 bases. The germline gives CDR1 LGHDT, CDR2 YNNKEL (reference sequence). The length of the CDR3 is 14 residues. In DNA form, the CDR3 reads TGTGCCAGCAGCCAAGGGATCGGCGTCAATGAGCAGTTCTTC. As protein: CASSQGIGVNEQFF.

This chain uses TRBV10-3 with TRBJ2-7; 8 nucleotides match TRBD2. This CDR3 contains 15 residues. Germline V gene lookup returns CDR1 ENHRY and CDR2 SYGVKD. V lost 6 bases to trimming and J lost 4 bases; unmatched junction nucleotides: 11. CDR3 region: CAIRPSGSFSYEQYF. The CDR3, as DNA: TGTGCCATCAGACCCAGCGGGAGCTTTTCTTACGAGCAGTACTTC.

This clonotype turned up a few times. The gene calls are TRBV20-1 and TRBJ2-1, with 7 bases that match TRBD2. From germline, CDR1 is DFQATT and CDR2 SNEGSKA (reference sequence). V lost 4 bases to trimming and J lost 1 base; unmatched junction nucleotides: 13. The CDR3 totals 17 residues. This chain's CDR3 is CSAILDGASGSYNEQFF. In DNA, the CDR3 is TGCAGTGCTATATTGGATGGGGCTAGCGGATCCTACAATGAGCAGTTCTTC.

This sequence joins TRBV12-3 or TRBV12-4 and TRBJ1-2; D is uncertain. The CDR3 sequence is 13 residues long. The germline V and J ends were trimmed by 6 bases and 0 bases, with 8 bases remaining between them. CDR3 residues: CASRLVTNYGYTF. The CDR3 DNA reads as TGTGCCAGCAGGCTAGTTACTAACTATGGCTACACCTTC.

The genes are TRBV28 and TRBJ2-5; weak D call: TRBD1 (5 bases). Germline CDR1 and CDR2: MDHEN and SYDVKM. Trimming removed 3 bases from V and 4 bases from J, with 12 bases in between. The CDR3 length is 14 residues. The CDR3 DNA follows: TGTGCCAGCAGTTTCCCAGGGATAATAGAGACCCAGTACTTC. It codes for CASSFPGIIETQYF.

There are many counts of this clonotype. The V call is TRBV20-1, the J call TRBJ2-4; 7 bases match TRBD2. Germline V gene data show CDR1 as DFQATT and CDR2 as SNEGSKA (reference sequence). This CDR3 has 17 amino acids. The V and J ends lost 0 bases and 5 bases, in that order; junction bases with no gene match: 13. This chain's CDR3 is CSARDSAVAGAQNIQYF. CDR3 in DNA: TGCAGTGCTAGAGATAGCGCGGTAGCGGGCGCCCAAAACATTCAGTACTTC.